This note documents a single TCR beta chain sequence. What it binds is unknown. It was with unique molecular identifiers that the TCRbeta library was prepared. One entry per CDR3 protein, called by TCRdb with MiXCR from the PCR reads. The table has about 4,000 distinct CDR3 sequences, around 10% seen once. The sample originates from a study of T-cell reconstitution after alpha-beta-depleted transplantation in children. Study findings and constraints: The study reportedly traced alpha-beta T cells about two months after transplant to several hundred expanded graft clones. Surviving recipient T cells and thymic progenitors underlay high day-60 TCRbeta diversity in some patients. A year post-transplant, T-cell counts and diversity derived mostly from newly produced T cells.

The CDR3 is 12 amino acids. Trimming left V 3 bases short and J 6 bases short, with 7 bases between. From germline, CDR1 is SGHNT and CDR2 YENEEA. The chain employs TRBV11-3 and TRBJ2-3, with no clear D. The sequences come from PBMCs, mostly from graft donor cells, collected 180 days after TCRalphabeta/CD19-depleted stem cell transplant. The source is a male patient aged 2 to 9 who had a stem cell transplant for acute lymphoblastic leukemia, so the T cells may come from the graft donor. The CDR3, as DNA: TGTGCCAGCAGCTTCGTTCCCGATACGCAGTATTTT. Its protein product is CASSFVPDTQYF.